This TCR beta chain derives from a study of technical replicates of blood from several donors. The data were produced by immunoSEQ multiplex PCR, yet TCRdb's version contains in-frame clones alone and is incomplete. The sample records around 100,000 clones, approximately 96% being singletons. J gave up 5 bases and V 5 bases, and 1 base lay outside the gene matches. Per germline, CDR1 MNHEY and CDR2 SVGAGI. This CDR3 is built from 14 residues. This chain links TRBV6-5 with TRBJ2-3; the match to TRBD2 covers 13 bases. The sequence was obtained from a human donor in good health. Sequenced: T cells isolated from PBMCs. The CDR3 nucleotides read TGTGCCAGCAGTAGACTAGCGGGAGGAGATACGCAGTATTTT. This translates into CASSRLAGGDTQYF.